Given below is one TCR beta chain in context. This sample was taken from a study of blood T cell repertoires in COVID-19. Germline loops: CDR1 LNHDA, CDR2 SQIVND (reference sequence). The CDR3 runs 16 residues. Germline trimming cut 6 bases from V and 3 bases from J; bases unmatched to any gene: 9. TCRdb keeps only in-frame clones here, not all; method: immunoSEQ multiplex PCR. The sample contains over 250,000 clones, roughly 90% of which appear only once. This TCR was recovered from a young woman who had recovered from COVID-19. V is TRBV19 and J is TRBJ2-2; 8 nucleotides line up with TRBD1. The material sequenced was PBMCs or T cells enriched from blood (not recorded which). For the CDR3, the DNA is TGTGCCAGTAGGAAAATCGACAGGGGAGACACCGGGGAGCTGTTTTTT. Its translation is CASRKIDRGDTGELFF.